These 12 T cell receptor beta chains came from one sample sequenced in a study of blood T cell repertoires in COVID-19. The repertoire was sequenced with immunoSEQ multiplex PCR; TCRdb's copy has only in-frame clones and lacks some. The table shows around 250,000 clones, with around 82% occurring only once. Sequenced: peripheral blood. These receptors were obtained from a man at least 80 years old with acute or convalescent COVID-19.

The chain recombines TRBV2 with TRBJ2-1; no clear D gene. The CDR3 has 13 residues. The V end was cut by 4 bases, the J end by 6 bases, with 10 bases between. Germline CDR1 is SNHLY and CDR2 is FYNNEI. In DNA, the CDR3 is TGTGCCAGCAGTGTTTCTAGACTCAATGAGCAGTTCTTC. Translating gives CASSVSRLNEQFF.

In its sample, this clone was seen a few times. The CDR3 spells CASSELRLAGVTGELFF. Written as DNA, the CDR3 is TGTGCCAGCAGTGAACTACGACTAGCGGGAGTCACCGGGGAGCTGTTTTTT. The rearrangement joins TRBV6-1 to TRBJ2-2, with 12 bases fitting TRBD2. V dropped 2 bases and J dropped 4; count of bases not matched to a gene: 5. The CDR3 extends over 17 amino acids. Germline values: CDR1 MNHNS, CDR2 SASEGT.

The chain combines TRBV24-1 with TRBJ2-5; TRBD1 agrees at 9 bases. V was pared by 3 bases and J by 5 bases, with 3 bases of the junction left unmatched. Germline CDR1 and CDR2: KGHDR and SFDVKD. This CDR3 comprises 14 residues. The CDR3 DNA sequence: TGTGCCACCAGTGATAACAGGGGGCTTGAGACCCAGTACTTC. Translated, it gives CATSDNRGLETQYF.

The chain combines TRBV2 with TRBJ2-5; 8 bases match TRBD1. CDR3 size: 16 residues. From germline, CDR1 is SNHLY and CDR2 FYNNEI. J lost 1 base, V lost 5 bases, and 9 bases had no gene match. CDR3 in amino acids: CASSLGTGLGQETQYF. The CDR3 region has the DNA TGTGCCAGCAGTTTGGGGACAGGTCTCGGCCAAGAGACCCAGTACTTC.

The genes are TRBV6-2 or TRBV6-3 and TRBJ2-3, with TRBD1 identical over 7 bases. The J segment lost 3 bases and the V segment lost 2 bases, leaving 8 bases of the junction unmatched. The length of the CDR3 is 16 residues. In germline, CDR1 is MNHEY, CDR2 SVGEGT. The CDR3 nucleotides read TGTGCCAGCAGTTACGCCCGGACAGGAAATACAGATACGCAGTATTTT. Encoded protein: CASSYARTGNTDTQYF.

The chain joins TRBV3-1 (or the pseudogene TRBV3-2) to TRBJ2-3; 10 bases match TRBD2. The CDR3 length is 15 residues. Trimming at V came to 4 bases and at J to 4 bases, leaving 5 bases not matched to a gene. Germline V gene lookup returns CDR1 LGHDT and CDR2 YNNKEL (reference sequence). CDR3 bases: TGTGCCAGCAGCCTCCGACTAGCGGGTGCAGATACGCAGTATTTT. It encodes CASSLRLAGADTQYF.

This chain joins TRBV6-5 and TRBJ2-7; D remains ambiguous. This CDR3 is built from 13 residues. The germline V gene encodes CDR1 MNHEY and CDR2 SVGAGI. Trimming stripped 8 bases from V and 5 bases from J, with 16 bases between. CDR3: CASFGKQRHEQYF. The CDR3 DNA reads as TGTGCCAGCTTCGGTAAGCAGCGACACGAGCAGTACTTC.

The chain employs TRBV3-1 (or the pseudogene TRBV3-2) and TRBJ2-3; a possible D gene is TRBD2 (5 bases). Germline-derived CDR1 and CDR2 are LGHDT and YNNKEL (reference sequence). V gave up 2 bases and J gave up 1 base, with 16 bases separating them. The CDR3 has 17 amino acids. This CDR3 is CASSQHLPGTGTDTQYF. The DNA for the CDR3 is TGTGCCAGCAGCCAACATCTTCCGGGAACGGGCACAGATACGCAGTATTTT.

The chain is built from TRBV5-1 and TRBJ2-1, with a tentative D call TRBD1 (6 bases). Germline CDR1 reads SGHRS; CDR2 reads YFSETQ. V dropped 3 bases and J dropped 7 bases, with 11 bases sitting between them. The CDR3 spans 13 residues. The CDR3, as DNA: TGCGCCAGCAGCTGGTGGACAGAGAATGAGCAGTTCTTC. Its translation: CASSWWTENEQFF.

This chain links TRBV11-2 with TRBJ2-1; 7 nucleotides align to TRBD2. The trim removed 4 bases at V and 4 bases at J, leaving 4 bases unmatched. Germline V gene sequence: CDR1 SGHAT, CDR2 FQNNGV. The CDR3 loop spans 14 amino acids. The CDR3 loop is CASSSTSVYNEQFF. CDR3 in DNA: TGTGCCAGCAGCTCAACTAGCGTATACAATGAGCAGTTCTTC.

V and J are TRBV27 and TRBJ1-5, with D unclear. Germline values: CDR1 MNHEY, CDR2 SMNVEV (reference sequence). V shed 3 bases and J shed 0 bases, with 9 bases lying between them. CDR3 length: 15 residues. The CDR3 protein is CASSLNGDSNQPQHF. The CDR3 bases are TGTGCCAGCAGTTTGAATGGAGATAGCAATCAGCCCCAGCATTTT.

V and J are TRBV6-5 and TRBJ2-7; 7 bases align to TRBD2. V shed 5 bases, J shed 6 bases, and the junction held 1 base outside the gene matches. The CDR3 runs to 11 residues. Germline V gene sequence: CDR1 MNHEY, CDR2 SVGAGI. In DNA form, the CDR3 reads TGTGCCAGCAGTCGCGGGGGCGAGCAGTACTTC. Protein sequence: CASSRGGEQYF.